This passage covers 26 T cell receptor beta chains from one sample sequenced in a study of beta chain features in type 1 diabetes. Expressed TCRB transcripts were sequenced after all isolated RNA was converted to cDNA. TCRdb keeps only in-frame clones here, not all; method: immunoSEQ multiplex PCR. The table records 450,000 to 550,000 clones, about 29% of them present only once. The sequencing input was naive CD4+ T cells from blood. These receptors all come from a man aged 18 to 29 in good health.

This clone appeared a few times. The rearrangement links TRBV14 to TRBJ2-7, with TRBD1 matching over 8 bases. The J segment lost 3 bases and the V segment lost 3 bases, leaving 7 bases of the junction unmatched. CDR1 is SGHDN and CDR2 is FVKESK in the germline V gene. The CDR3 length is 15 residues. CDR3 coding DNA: TGTGCCAGCAGCCAGAAGAGGACAGGGAGCTACGAGCAGTACTTC. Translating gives CASSQKRTGSYEQYF.

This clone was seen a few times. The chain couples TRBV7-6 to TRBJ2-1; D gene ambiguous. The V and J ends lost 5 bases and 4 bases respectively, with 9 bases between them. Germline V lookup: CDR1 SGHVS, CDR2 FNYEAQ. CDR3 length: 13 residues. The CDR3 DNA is TGTGCCAGCAGCGTCTACGGGTACAATGAGCAGTTCTTC. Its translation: CASSVYGYNEQFF.

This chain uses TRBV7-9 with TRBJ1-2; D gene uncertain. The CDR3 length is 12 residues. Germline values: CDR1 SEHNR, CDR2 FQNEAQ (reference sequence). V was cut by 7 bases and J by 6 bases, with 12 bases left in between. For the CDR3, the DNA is TGTGCCAGCAACCTACTTTATGATGGCTACACCTTC. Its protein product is CASNLLYDGYTF.

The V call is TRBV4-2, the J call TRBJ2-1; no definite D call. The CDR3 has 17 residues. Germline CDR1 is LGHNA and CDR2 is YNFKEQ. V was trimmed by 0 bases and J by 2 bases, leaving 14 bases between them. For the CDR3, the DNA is TGTGCCAGCAGCCAAGATGAGGCAGCGCCAGCCTACAATGAGCAGTTCTTC. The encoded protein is CASSQDEAAPAYNEQFF.

As DNA, the CDR3 is TGTGCCTGGATCGGCGGGAGGGCCACCGGGGAGCTGTTTTTT. Its protein is CAWIGGRATGELFF. The V gene is TRBV30, the J gene TRBJ2-2; 9 positions match TRBD2. The CDR3 consists of 14 residues. Germline CDR1 reads GTSNPN; CDR2 reads SVGIG (reference sequence). Germline trimming cut 4 bases from V and 4 bases from J; bases unmatched to any gene: 4.

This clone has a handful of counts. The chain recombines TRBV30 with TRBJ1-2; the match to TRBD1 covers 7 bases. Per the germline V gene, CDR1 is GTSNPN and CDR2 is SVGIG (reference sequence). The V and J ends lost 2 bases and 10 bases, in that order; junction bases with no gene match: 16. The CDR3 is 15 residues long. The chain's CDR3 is CAWSPRQGLAWAYTF. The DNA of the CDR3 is TGTGCCTGGAGTCCTCGACAGGGATTGGCCTGGGCCTACACCTTC.

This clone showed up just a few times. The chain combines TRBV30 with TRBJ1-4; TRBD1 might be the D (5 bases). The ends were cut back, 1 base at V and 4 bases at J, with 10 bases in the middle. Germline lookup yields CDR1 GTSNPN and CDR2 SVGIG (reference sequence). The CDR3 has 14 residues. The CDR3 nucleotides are TGTGCCTGGAGTGAGCGACAGATTAATGAAAAACTGTTTTTT. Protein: CAWSERQINEKLFF.

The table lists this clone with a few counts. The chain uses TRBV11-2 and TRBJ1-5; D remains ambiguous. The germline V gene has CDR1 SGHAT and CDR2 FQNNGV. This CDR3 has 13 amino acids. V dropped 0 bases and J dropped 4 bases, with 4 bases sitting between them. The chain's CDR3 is CASSLDSNQPQHF. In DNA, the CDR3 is TGTGCCAGCAGCTTAGATTCTAATCAGCCCCAGCATTTT.

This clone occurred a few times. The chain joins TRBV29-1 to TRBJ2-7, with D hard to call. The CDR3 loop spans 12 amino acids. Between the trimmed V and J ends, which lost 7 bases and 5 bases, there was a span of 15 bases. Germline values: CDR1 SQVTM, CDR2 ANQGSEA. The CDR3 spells CSASVLRNEQYF. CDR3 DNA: TGCAGCGCCTCGGTCCTGAGGAACGAGCAGTACTTC.

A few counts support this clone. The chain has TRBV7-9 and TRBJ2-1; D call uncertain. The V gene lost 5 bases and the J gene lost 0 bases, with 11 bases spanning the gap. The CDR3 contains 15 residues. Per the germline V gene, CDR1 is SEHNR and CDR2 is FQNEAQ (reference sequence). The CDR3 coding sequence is TGTGCCAGCAGCCCCTACGGCGGCTCCTACAATGAGCAGTTCTTC. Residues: CASSPYGGSYNEQFF.

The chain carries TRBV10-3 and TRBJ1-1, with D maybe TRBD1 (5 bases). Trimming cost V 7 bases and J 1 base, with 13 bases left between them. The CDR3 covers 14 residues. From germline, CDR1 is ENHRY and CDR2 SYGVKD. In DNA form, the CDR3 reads TGTGCCATCACTTCGTCGACAGCGAACACTGAAGCTTTCTTT. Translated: CAITSSTANTEAFF.

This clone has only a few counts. CDR3 coding DNA: TGTGCCTGGAGTGTACCAAACACTAGCACAGATACGCAGTATTTT. Protein sequence: CAWSVPNTSTDTQYF. The chain employs TRBV30 and TRBJ2-3; the D is unclear. Germline V lookup: CDR1 GTSNPN, CDR2 SVGIG (reference sequence). Trimming pared 0 bases from V and 0 bases from J, leaving 10 bases between. The CDR3 totals 15 residues.

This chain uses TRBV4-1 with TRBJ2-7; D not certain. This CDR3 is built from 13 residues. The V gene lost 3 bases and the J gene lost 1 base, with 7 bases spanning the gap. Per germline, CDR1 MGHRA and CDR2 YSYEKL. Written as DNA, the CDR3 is TGCGCCAGCAGCCAGGGATTTTCCTACGAGCAGTACTTC. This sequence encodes CASSQGFSYEQYF.

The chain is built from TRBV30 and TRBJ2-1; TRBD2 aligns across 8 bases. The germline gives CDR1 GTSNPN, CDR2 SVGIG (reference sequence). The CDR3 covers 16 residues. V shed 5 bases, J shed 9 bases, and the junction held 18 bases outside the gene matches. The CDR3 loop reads CAWSNHGSGSRGEQFF. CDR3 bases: TGTGCCTGGTCCAACCACGGGAGCGGGAGTCGAGGTGAGCAGTTCTTC. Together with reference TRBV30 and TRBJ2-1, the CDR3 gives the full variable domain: SQTIHQWPATLVQPVGSPLSLECTVEGTSNPNLYWYRQAAGRGLQLLFYSVGIGQISSEVPQNLSASRPQDRQFILSSKKLLLSDSGFYLCAWSNHGSGSRGEQFFGPGTRLTVL.

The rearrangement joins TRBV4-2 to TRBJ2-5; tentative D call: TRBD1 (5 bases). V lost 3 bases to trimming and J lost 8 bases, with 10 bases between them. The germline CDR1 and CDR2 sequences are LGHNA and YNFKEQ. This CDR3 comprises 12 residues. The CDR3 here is CASSQPDSTQYF. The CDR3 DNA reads TGTGCCAGCAGCCAGCCCGACAGCACCCAGTACTTC.

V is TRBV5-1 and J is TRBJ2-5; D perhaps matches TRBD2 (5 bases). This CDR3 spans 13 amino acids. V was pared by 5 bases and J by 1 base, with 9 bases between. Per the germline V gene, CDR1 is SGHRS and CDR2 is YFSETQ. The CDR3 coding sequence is TGCGCCAGCAGGGACGAGGGCCAAGAGACCCAGTACTTC. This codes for CASRDEGQETQYF. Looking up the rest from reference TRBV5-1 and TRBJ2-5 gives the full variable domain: KAGVTQTPRYLIKTRGQQVTLSCSPISGHRSVSWYQQTPGQGLQFLFEYFSETQRNKGNFPGRFSGRQFSNSRSEMNVSTLELGDSALYLCASRDEGQETQYFGPGTRLLVL.

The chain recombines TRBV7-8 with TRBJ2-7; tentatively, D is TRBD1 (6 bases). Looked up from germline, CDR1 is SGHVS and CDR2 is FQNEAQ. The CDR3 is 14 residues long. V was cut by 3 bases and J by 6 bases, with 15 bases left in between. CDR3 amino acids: CASSFILDSPEQYF. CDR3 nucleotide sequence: TGTGCCAGCAGCTTTATTTTGGACAGTCCCGAGCAGTACTTC.

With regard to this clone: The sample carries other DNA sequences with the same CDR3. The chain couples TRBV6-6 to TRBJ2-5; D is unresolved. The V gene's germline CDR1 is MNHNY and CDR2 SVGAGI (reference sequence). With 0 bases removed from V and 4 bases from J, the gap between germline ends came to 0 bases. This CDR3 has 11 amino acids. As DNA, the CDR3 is TGTGCCAGCAGTTACTCAGAGACCCAGTACTTC. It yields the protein CASSYSETQYF.

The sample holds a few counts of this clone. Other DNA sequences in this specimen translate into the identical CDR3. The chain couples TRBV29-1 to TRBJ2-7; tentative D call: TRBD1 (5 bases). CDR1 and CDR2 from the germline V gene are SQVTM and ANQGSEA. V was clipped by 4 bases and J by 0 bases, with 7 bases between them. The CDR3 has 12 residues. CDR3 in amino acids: CSVAGSSYEQYF. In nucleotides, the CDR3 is TGCAGCGTTGCAGGGTCCTCCTACGAGCAGTACTTC.

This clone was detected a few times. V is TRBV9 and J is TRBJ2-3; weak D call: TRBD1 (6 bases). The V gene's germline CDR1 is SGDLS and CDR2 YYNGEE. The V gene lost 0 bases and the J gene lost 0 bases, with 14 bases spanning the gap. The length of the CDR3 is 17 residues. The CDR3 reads CASSVDPQGPSTDTQYF. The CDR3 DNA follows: TGTGCCAGCAGCGTAGATCCGCAGGGGCCGAGCACAGATACGCAGTATTTT.

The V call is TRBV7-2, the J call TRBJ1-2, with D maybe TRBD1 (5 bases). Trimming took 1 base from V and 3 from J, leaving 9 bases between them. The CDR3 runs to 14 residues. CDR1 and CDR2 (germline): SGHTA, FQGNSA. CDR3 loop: CASSLVAGHYGYTF. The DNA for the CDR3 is TGTGCCAGCAGCTTAGTGGCGGGGCACTATGGCTACACCTTC.

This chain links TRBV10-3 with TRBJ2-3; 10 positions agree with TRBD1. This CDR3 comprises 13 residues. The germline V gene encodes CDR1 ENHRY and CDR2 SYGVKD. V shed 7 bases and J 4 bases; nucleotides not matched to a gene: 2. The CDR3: CAIKGQGSDTQYF. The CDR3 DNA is TGTGCCATCAAGGGACAGGGGTCAGATACGCAGTATTTT.

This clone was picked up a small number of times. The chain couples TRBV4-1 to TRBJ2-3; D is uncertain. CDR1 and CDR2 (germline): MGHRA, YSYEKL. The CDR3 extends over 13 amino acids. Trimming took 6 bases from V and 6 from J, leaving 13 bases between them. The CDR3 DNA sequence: TGCGCCAGCAGGGAAGGGTCCGGGGATACGCAGTATTTT. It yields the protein CASREGSGDTQYF.

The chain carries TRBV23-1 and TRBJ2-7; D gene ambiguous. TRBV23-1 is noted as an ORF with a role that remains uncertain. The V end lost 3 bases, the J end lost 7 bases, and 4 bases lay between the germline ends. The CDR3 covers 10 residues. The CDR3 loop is CASSQREQYF. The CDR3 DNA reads TGCGCCAGCAGTCAGAGGGAGCAGTACTTC.

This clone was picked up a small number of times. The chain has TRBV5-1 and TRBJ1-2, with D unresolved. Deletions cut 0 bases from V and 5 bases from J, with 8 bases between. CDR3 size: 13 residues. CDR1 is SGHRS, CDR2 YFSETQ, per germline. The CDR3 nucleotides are TGCGCCAGCAGCTTGGAACAGATATATGGCTACACCTTC. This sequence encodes CASSLEQIYGYTF. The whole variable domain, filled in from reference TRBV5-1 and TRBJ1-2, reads KAGVTQTPRYLIKTRGQQVTLSCSPISGHRSVSWYQQTPGQGLQFLFEYFSETQRNKGNFPGRFSGRQFSNSRSEMNVSTLELGDSALYLCASSLEQIYGYTFGSGTRLTVV.

Here the CDR3 DNA reads TGTGCCAGCAGTGAAGCGCGGCAGGCCGGCGAGCAGTACTTC. Its protein is CASSEARQAGEQYF. The chain is built from TRBV2 and TRBJ2-7, with D uncertain. CDR1 is SNHLY and CDR2 is FYNNEI in the germline V gene. V dropped 0 bases and J dropped 6 bases, with 12 bases sitting between them. This CDR3 region has 14 residues.